The source of this TCR beta chain is a study of identical twins. Findings and limits, study-wide: A cross-sectional statistical analysis, not follow-up of the same donors, supported the conclusions. Cord blood beta clonotypes that were abundant carried fewer insertions, and memory repertoires showed no such trend.

TCRdb called the 5' RACE reads again in MiXCR, with one record for every CDR3 protein. The sample lists about 150,000 distinct CDR3 sequences, 3% to 4% seen once, with 8.1% in the top ten. This clonotype was picked up many times. Its antigen is unknown. Healthy Caucasians made up all donors. Germline assignment: CDR1 SGHRS and CDR2 YFSETQ. The CDR3 spans 12 residues. The germline V and J ends were trimmed by 4 bases and 9 bases, with 13 bases remaining between them. This clonotype was sampled from a man between 18 and 29 years old in good health. Specimen: memory T cells sorted from blood. The V and J genes are TRBV5-1 and TRBJ1-1; D may be TRBD1 (5 bases). CDR3 sequence reads: CASSLREGKAFF. CDR3 nucleotides: TGCGCCAGCAGCCTGCGGGAGGGGAAAGCTTTCTTT.